The 13 T cell receptor beta chains below come from one sample, sequenced in a study of response to subunit inactivated influenza vaccine. TCRdb re-called the RT-PCR reads with MiXCR, one entry per CDR3 protein. The data show about 570,000 distinct CDR3 sequences, 11% seen once. These data also featured in a second study, about T cells expressing NK-cell markers. That paper states: Researchers built TCR beta cDNA using 5'RACE template switching with UMIs.

Sequenced material: PBMCs from blood, taken on the day of vaccination. The receptor source for this set is a man in his fifties or sixties who received an inactivated influenza vaccine.

This clonotype has ten or more counts. V usage is TRBV6-2 or TRBV6-3 and J usage is TRBJ2-2; D unclear. Germline loops: CDR1 MNHEY, CDR2 SVGEGT. Trimming pared 5 bases from V and 9 bases from J, leaving 7 bases between. The CDR3 consists of 11 residues. The CDR3 spells CASSEARELFF. The DNA for the CDR3 is TGTGCCAGCAGTGAGGCTAGGGAGCTGTTTTTT.

J is TRBJ1-2 and V is TRBV29-1, with no clear D. CDR3 length: 12 amino acids. The germline CDR1 and CDR2 sequences are SQVTM and ANQGSEA. Trimming shortened V by 3 bases and J by 3 bases, and 8 bases separated the two germline ends. CDR3 nucleotide sequence: TGCAGCGTTGACAGTCAGCACTATGGCTACACCTTC. Amino acid sequence: CSVDSQHYGYTF.

Only a few counts were recorded for this clonotype. J is TRBJ2-3 and V is TRBV20-1, with a possible D match to TRBD2 (6 bases). The CDR3 has 16 amino acids. Between the trimmed V and J ends, which lost 6 bases and 2 bases, there was a span of 21 bases. The germline gives CDR1 DFQATT, CDR2 SNEGSKA (reference sequence). CDR3 residues: CSAPRRVRMNTDTQYF. In DNA, the CDR3 is TGCAGTGCCCCACGGAGGGTTCGCATGAACACAGATACGCAGTATTTT.

This clonotype was counted a few times. The V gene is TRBV9, the J gene TRBJ2-1; D is possibly TRBD2 (6 bases). CDR3 length equals 14 residues. The germline gives CDR1 SGDLS, CDR2 YYNGEE. Between the trimmed V and J ends, which lost 2 bases and 8 bases, there was a span of 14 bases. The CDR3 DNA reads TGTGCCAGCAGCGTTACGGGAGTCGTCCATGAGCAGTTCTTC. Encoded protein: CASSVTGVVHEQFF.

The sample holds many counts of this clonotype. The chain uses TRBV20-1 and TRBJ2-7; D not resolved. The CDR3 runs 14 residues. Germline V gives CDR1 DFQATT, CDR2 SNEGSKA (reference sequence). Trimming shortened V by 7 bases and J by 3 bases, and 19 bases separated the two germline ends. Here the CDR3 DNA reads TGCAGTGTTTATGCAGGTAATGGCGGCTACGAGCAGTACTTC. This translates into CSVYAGNGGYEQYF.

The chain links TRBV9 to TRBJ2-3, with D possibly being TRBD2 (6 bases). Per germline, CDR1 SGDLS and CDR2 YYNGEE. The CDR3 has 14 residues. The V and J ends lost 2 bases and 3 bases respectively, with 10 bases between them. CDR3 amino acids: CASSVGSRTDTQYF. In DNA form, the CDR3 reads TGTGCCAGCAGCGTCGGGAGCCGGACAGATACGCAGTATTTT.

The V gene is TRBV5-1, the J gene TRBJ1-6; D is unclear. This CDR3 comprises 11 residues. The V and J ends lost 5 bases and 5 bases respectively, with 2 bases between them. CDR1 is SGHRS and CDR2 is YFSETQ in the germline V gene. The chain's CDR3 is CASRNNSPLHF. In DNA, the CDR3 is TGCGCCAGCAGAAATAATTCACCCCTCCACTTT.

The chain recombines TRBV2 with TRBJ2-7; D possibly corresponds to TRBD1 (5 bases). The V end was cut by 8 bases, the J end by 2 bases, with 13 bases between. Per the germline V gene, CDR1 is SNHLY and CDR2 is FYNNEI. There are 13 residues in the CDR3. CDR3 coding DNA: TGTGCCAGCCAAAACAGGATAACCTACGAGCAGTACTTC. Amino acids: CASQNRITYEQYF.

This chain uses TRBV24-1 with TRBJ2-3; a possible D gene is TRBD1 (8 bases). CDR1 is KGHDR, CDR2 SFDVKD, per germline. CDR3 length: 14 residues. The V end was cut by 6 bases, the J end by 3 bases, with 12 bases between. The CDR3 is CATSTGGGTDTQYF. In DNA, the CDR3 is TGTGCCACCAGTACAGGGGGGGGTACAGATACGCAGTATTTT.

This clonotype was observed a few times. The rearrangement uses TRBV6-1 and TRBJ2-7; D is perhaps TRBD1 (6 bases). V was trimmed by 5 bases and J by 0 bases, leaving 14 bases between them. The CDR3 extends over 15 amino acids. The germline V gene encodes CDR1 MNHNS and CDR2 SASEGT. CDR3 in DNA: TGTGCCAGCAGTCGCCCACGGACAGCCTCCTACGAGCAGTACTTC. Translating it yields CASSRPRTASYEQYF.

This clonotype came up a few times. The chain links TRBV18 to TRBJ1-2; D is ambiguous. Germline loops: CDR1 KGHSH, CDR2 LQKENI. The CDR3 sequence is 13 residues long. V was shortened by 3 bases and J by 4 bases, with 9 bases between the two germline ends. CDR3 DNA sequence: TGTGCCAGCTCACCGGAATACAGCTATGGCTACACCTTC. Amino acid sequence: CASSPEYSYGYTF.

This clonotype has just a few counts. V usage is TRBV11-1 and J usage is TRBJ2-7; the match to TRBD2 covers 7 bases. The CDR3 consists of 17 residues. Germline V gene lookup returns CDR1 SGHAT and CDR2 FQDESV (reference sequence). V lost 6 bases to trimming and J lost 3 bases; unmatched junction nucleotides: 17. The CDR3 reads CASRSISGSGPLYEQYF. CDR3 sequence (DNA): TGTGCCAGCAGGTCAATTAGCGGGTCCGGACCCCTCTACGAGCAGTACTTC. The whole variable domain, filled in from reference TRBV11-1 and TRBJ2-7, reads EAEVAQSPRYKITEKSQAVAFWCDPISGHATLYWYRQILGQGPELLVQFQDESVVDDSQLPKDRFSAERLKGVDSTLKIQPAELGDSAMYLCASRSISGSGPLYEQYFGPGTRLTVT.

This clonotype appeared a few times. The chain carries TRBV20-1 and TRBJ2-7; D is unclear. The germline V gene has CDR1 DFQATT and CDR2 SNEGSKA (reference sequence). Deletions cut 6 bases from V and 3 bases from J, with 18 bases between. This CDR3 contains 14 residues. The CDR3 DNA follows: TGCAGTGCCCCACCCCAGATCTCCAACTACGAGCAGTACTTC. Amino acids: CSAPPQISNYEQYF.